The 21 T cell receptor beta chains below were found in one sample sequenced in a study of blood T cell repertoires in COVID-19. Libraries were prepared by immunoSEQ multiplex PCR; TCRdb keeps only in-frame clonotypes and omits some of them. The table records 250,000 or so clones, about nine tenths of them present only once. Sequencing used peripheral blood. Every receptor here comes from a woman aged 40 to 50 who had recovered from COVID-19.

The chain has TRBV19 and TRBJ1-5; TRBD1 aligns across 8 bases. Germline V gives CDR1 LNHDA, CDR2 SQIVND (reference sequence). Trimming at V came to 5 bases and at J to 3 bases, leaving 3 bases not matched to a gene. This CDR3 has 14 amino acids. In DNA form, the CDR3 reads TGTGCCAGTAGTGGGGGACAGGTCAATCAGCCCCAGCATTTT. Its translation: CASSGGQVNQPQHF.

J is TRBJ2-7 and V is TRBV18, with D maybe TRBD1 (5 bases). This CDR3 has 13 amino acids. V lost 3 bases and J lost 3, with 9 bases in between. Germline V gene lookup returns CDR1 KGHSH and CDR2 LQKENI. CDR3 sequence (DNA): TGTGCCAGCTCACCCTCTACAGGCTACGAGCAGTACTTC. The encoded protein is CASSPSTGYEQYF.

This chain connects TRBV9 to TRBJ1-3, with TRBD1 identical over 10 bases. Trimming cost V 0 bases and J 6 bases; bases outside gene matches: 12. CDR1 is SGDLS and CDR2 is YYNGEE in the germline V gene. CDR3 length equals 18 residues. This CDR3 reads CASSVATVGQGVTNTIYF. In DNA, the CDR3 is TGTGCCAGCAGCGTAGCTACTGTCGGACAGGGGGTAACAAACACCATATATTTT.

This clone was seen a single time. The CDR3 DNA reads as TGTGCCTGGAGTTTTCGGAGCAATCAGCCCCAGCATTTT. It codes for CAWSFRSNQPQHF. This chain joins TRBV30 and TRBJ1-5; D is uncertain. Trimming left V 2 bases short and J 1 base short, with 6 bases between. This CDR3 has 13 amino acids. Germline lookup yields CDR1 GTSNPN and CDR2 SVGIG (reference sequence).

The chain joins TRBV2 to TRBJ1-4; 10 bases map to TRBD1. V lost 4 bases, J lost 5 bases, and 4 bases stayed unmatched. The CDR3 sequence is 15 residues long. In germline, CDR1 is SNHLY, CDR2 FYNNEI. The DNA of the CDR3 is TGTGCCAGCAGTGGGCCGGGACAGGGGAATGAAAAACTGTTTTTT. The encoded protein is CASSGPGQGNEKLFF.

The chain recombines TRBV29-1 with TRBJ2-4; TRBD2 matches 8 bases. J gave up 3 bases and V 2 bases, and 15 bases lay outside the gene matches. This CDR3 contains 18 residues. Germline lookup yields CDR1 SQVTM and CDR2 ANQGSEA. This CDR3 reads CSVEHLLPGGEFKNIQYF. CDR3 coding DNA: TGCAGCGTTGAACACCTATTGCCGGGGGGGGAATTCAAAAACATTCAGTACTTC.

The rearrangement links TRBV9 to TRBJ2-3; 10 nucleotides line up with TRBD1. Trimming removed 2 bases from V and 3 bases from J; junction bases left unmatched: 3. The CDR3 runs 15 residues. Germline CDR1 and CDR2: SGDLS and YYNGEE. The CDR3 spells CASSVGTGDTDTQYF. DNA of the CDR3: TGTGCCAGCAGCGTCGGGACAGGGGATACAGATACGCAGTATTTT.

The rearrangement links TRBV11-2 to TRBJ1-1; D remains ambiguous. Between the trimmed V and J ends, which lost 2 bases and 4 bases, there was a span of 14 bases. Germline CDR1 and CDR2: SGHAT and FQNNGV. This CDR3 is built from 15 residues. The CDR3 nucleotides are TGTGCCAGCAGCTTATCGGCGGGAACGGGCACTGAAGCTTTCTTT. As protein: CASSLSAGTGTEAFF. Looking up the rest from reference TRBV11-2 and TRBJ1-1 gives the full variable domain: EAGVAQSPRYKIIEKRQSVAFWCNPISGHATLYWYQQILGQGPKLLIQFQNNGVVDDSQLPKDRFSAERLKGVDSTLKIQPAKLEDSAVYLCASSLSAGTGTEAFFGQGTRLTVV.

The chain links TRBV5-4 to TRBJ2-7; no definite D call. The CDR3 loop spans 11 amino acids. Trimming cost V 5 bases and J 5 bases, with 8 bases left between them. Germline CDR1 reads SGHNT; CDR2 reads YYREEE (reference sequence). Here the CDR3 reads CASRRGDEQYF. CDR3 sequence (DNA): TGTGCCAGCAGGAGAGGTGACGAGCAGTACTTC. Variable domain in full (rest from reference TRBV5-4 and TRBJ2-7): ETGVTQSPTHLIKTRGQQVTLRCSSQSGHNTVSWYQQALGQGPQFIFQYYREEENGRGNFPPRFSGLQFPNYSSELNVNALELDDSALYLCASRRGDEQYFGPGTRLTVT.

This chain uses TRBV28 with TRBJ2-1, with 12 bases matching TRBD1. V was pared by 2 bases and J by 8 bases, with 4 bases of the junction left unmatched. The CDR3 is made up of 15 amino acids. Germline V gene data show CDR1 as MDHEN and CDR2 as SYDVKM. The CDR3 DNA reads TGTGCCAGCAGTTTAGCCGGGACAGGGGGCCATGAGCAGTTCTTC. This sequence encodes CASSLAGTGGHEQFF.

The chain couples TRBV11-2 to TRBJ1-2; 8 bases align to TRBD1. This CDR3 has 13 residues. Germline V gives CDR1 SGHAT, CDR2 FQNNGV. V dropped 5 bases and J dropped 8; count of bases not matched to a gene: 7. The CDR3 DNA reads TGTGCCAGCAGCCCTGACAGGGGTGGGGGCTACACCTTC. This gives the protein CASSPDRGGGYTF.

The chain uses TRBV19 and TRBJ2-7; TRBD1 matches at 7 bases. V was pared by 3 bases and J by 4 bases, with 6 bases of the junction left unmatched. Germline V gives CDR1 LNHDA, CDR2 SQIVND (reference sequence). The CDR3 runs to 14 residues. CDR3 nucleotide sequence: TGTGCCAGTAGTATTGAGGGGGCCCTATACGAGCAGTACTTC. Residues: CASSIEGALYEQYF.

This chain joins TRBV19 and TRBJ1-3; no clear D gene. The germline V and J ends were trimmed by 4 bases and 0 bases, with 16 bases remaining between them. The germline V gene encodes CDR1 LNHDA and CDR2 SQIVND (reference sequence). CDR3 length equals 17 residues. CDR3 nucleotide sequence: TGTGCCAGTAGTAGCGCGAGCGGACGAACCTCTGGAAACACCATATATTTT. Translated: CASSSASGRTSGNTIYF.

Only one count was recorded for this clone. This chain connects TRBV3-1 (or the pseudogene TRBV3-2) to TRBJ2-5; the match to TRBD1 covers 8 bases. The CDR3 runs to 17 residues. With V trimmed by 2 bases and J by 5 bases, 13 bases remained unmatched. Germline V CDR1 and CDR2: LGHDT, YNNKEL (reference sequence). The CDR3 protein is CASSQTTGDFGRETQYF. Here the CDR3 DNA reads TGTGCCAGCAGCCAAACGACAGGGGACTTCGGGCGGGAGACCCAGTACTTC.

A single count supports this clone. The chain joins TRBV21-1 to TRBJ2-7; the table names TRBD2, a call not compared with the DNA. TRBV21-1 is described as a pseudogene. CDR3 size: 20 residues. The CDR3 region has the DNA TGTGCCAGCAGCAAAGGGAGTAGCGGGAGGGCCAGCCCTCACTACTACGAGCAGTACTTC. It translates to CASSKGSSGRASPHYYEQYF.

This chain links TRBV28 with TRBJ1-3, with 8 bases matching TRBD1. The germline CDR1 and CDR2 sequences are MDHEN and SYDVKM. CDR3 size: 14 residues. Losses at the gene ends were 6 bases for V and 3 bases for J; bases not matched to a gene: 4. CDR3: CASSLTGVGNTIYF. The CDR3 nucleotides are TGTGCCAGCAGCTTGACAGGGGTTGGAAACACCATATATTTT.

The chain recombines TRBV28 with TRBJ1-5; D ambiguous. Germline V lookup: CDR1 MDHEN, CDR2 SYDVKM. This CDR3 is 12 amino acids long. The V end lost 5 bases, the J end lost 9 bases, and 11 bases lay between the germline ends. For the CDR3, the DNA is TGTGCCAGCAGTCAGTTTACGGGGCCCCAGCATTTT. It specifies CASSQFTGPQHF.

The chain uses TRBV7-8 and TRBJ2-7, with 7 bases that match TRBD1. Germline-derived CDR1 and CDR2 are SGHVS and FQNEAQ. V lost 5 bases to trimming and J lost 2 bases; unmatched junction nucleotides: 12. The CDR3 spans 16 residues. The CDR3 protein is CASSTTPGQQTYEQYF. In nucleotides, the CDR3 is TGTGCCAGCAGCACGACGCCGGGACAGCAGACCTACGAGCAGTACTTC.

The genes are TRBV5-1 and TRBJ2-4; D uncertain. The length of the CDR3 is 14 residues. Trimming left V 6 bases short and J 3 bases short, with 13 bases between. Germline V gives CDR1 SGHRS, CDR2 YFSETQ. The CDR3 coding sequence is TGCGCCAGCACCGGTGACAATGACAAAAACATTCAGTACTTC. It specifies CASTGDNDKNIQYF.

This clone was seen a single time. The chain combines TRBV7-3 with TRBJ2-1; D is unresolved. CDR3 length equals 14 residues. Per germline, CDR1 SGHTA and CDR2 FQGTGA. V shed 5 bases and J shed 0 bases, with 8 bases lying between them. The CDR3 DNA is TGTGCCAGCAGCCCTCCGGGCTCCTACAATGAGCAGTTCTTC. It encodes CASSPPGSYNEQFF.

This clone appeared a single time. The CDR3 DNA reads TGTGCCAGCAGCTTTCCGACTAGCGGGAGCTCTGGGGCCAACGTCCTGACTTTC. It is translated as CASSFPTSGSSGANVLTF. The chain has TRBV7-9 and TRBJ2-6; 12 nucleotides line up with TRBD2. The CDR3 has 18 residues. J lost 0 bases, V lost 3 bases, and 3 bases had no gene match. Germline V gene sequence: CDR1 SEHNR, CDR2 FQNEAQ (reference sequence).